The clone carrying this T cell receptor (beta chain) was found many times. What was amplified from RNA transcripts were TCR beta CDR3 regions. A set of HTBI primers served as the primers for a first-round RT-PCR of the TCR CDR3. TCRdb reanalysed the multiplex PCR reads using MiXCR and keeps one entry per CDR3 protein. The table records hundreds of thousands of distinct CDR3 sequences, roughly 45% of them present only once. This CDR3 is built from 12 residues. Trimming took off 4 bases at V and 0 bases at J, with 7 bases between the two ends. The germline V gene encodes CDR1 DFQATT and CDR2 SNEGSKA (reference sequence). The source of the sample is a study of T cells in Graves' hyperthyroidism and ophthalmopathy.

The sequence came from an adult man with Graves' disease, either hyperthyroidism or ophthalmopathy (not recorded which). V is TRBV20-1 and J is TRBJ2-7, with D hard to call. Sequenced sample: peripheral blood or thyroid tissue (not recorded which). The chain's CDR3 is CSATSSSYEQYF. CDR3 nucleotide sequence: TGCAGTGCTACGAGCAGCTCCTACGAGCAGTACTTC.